This T cell receptor beta chain comes out of a study of blood T cell repertoires in COVID-19. Looking at the study overall: COVID-19 samples from acute and convalescent phases originated in the United States, Italy and Spain. Nucleic acid was either cDNA or gDNA, and it came from T cells, B-cell-depleted T cells, or PBMCs.

The CDR3 sequence is 13 residues long. V gave up 3 bases and J gave up 8 bases, with 10 bases separating them. Germline V CDR1 and CDR2: LGHNA, YNFKEQ. As processed by the authors: Researchers report that nucleated cell counts were estimated from reference gene primer amplification. This table comes from immunoSEQ multiplex PCR, and its TCRdb copy is limited to in-frame clones, with some not included. V and J calls and clone size are given by that table; D and trimming were obtained from the DNA. Here the sample spans roughly 260,000 clones, about nine tenths being singletons. This chain uses TRBV4-2 with TRBJ1-4; D unresolved. This TCR came from a woman aged 50 to 60 who had recovered from COVID-19. The material sequenced was peripheral blood. CDR3 nucleotides: TGTGCCAGCAGCCATCGGATGGAGGAAAAACTGTTTTTT. This gives the protein CASSHRMEEKLFF.